A selection of T cell receptor beta chains follows, all from one sample in a study of T cell responses to AZD1222 COVID-19 vaccine. Libraries were prepared by immunoSEQ multiplex PCR; TCRdb keeps only in-frame clonotypes and omits some of them. The sample lists tens of thousands of clones, over 80% seen once, with under 15% in the top ten. Sequencing used peripheral blood, obtained on day 0 of AZD1222 vaccination. All receptors come from an adult in good health. CDR3s include the opening cysteine and the closing phenylalanine or tryptophan. Fields, in order: J gene, V gene, CDR3 protein.

TRBJ2-7 | TRBV19 | CASSIMRAGGSYEQYF
TRBJ1-4 | TRBV5-1 | CASSPVTAATNEKLFF
TRBJ2-5 | TRBV6-5 | CASFWHDPKQETQYF
TRBJ2-7 | TRBV10-3 | CAISESRLGRYEQYF
TRBJ2-7 | TRBV28 | CASGDYEQYF
TRBJ2-5 | TRBV3-1/TRBV3-2 | CASSQDSTQQQETQYF
TRBJ1-1 | TRBV5-1 | CASSLPGTAMNTEAFF
TRBJ2-1 | TRBV5-1 | CASSLGTSGRNEQFF
TRBJ2-5 | TRBV2 | CASSPIDGSLRETQYF
TRBJ1-1 | TRBV7-2 | CASSFSWTGNTEAFF
TRBJ1-2 | TRBV3-1/TRBV3-2 | CASSPMTGGDGYTF
TRBJ1-1 | TRBV29-1 | CSAHRGQDTEAFF
TRBJ1-4 | TRBV11-3 | CASSLGQGREKLFF
TRBJ2-1 | TRBV10-2 | CASSGLAGANEQFF
TRBJ2-5 | TRBV19 | CASSAGNRQETQYF
TRBJ2-3 | TRBV6-1 | CASSEGGLARDTQYF
TRBJ1-6 | TRBV11-2 | CASSRTVLDSPLHF
TRBJ2-2 | TRBV7-6 | CASTSTSGSNTGELFF
TRBJ2-5 | TRBV7-2 | CASSLARQGRETQYF
TRBJ2-2 | TRBV6-1 | CASSENLAGELFF
TRBJ2-6 | TRBV19 | CASTLTSSGVLTF
TRBJ1-5 | TRBV27 | CASSLSFETGDNQPQHF
TRBJ1-5 | TRBV29-1 | CRNGQDTDYYSNQPQHF
TRBJ1-2 | TRBV24-1 | CATSDTRQGRYGYTF
TRBJ1-2 | TRBV10-2 | CASSERGPTSDGYTF
TRBJ1-2 | TRBV7-8 | CASSLGGTVFNGYTF
TRBJ2-3 | TRBV29-1 | CSVEDPQRQGTDTQYF
TRBJ1-1 | TRBV5-6 | CASSPLLGRLPEAFF
TRBJ2-1 | TRBV4-2 | CASSQEVAGTNEQFF
TRBJ2-2 | TRBV27 | CASREAGTGELFF
TRBJ2-1 | TRBV24-1 | CATSDVPGLRSYNEQFF
TRBJ2-1 | TRBV6-5 | CASTRNGNEQFF
TRBJ2-2 | TRBV30 | CAWRGRGKTGELFF
TRBJ2-6 | TRBV7-2 | CASSLPTGSGANVLTF
TRBJ2-1 | TRBV6-1 | CASSESGRKIGEQFF
TRBJ1-5 | TRBV11-2 | CASSQDRGNQPQHF
TRBJ1-3 | TRBV10-2 | CASSDRPGSGNTIYF
TRBJ1-5 | TRBV7-9 | CASSFFNQPQHF
TRBJ1-1 | TRBV11-2 | CASSSGTGAMNTEAFF
TRBJ2-5 | TRBV4-2 | CASSQGLARETQYF
TRBJ2-2 | TRBV6-5 | CASSLQEGSGELFF
TRBJ1-2 | TRBV6-2/TRBV6-3 | CASSYGRNDGYTF
TRBJ2-7 | TRBV5-4 | CASSLGLADSYEQYF
TRBJ1-4 | TRBV5-4 | CASSLEAGSNEKLFF
TRBJ1-1 | TRBV6-1 | CASSEDSQRDTEAFF
TRBJ2-7 | TRBV5-4 | CASSLVPGTGYEQYF
TRBJ2-3 | TRBV6-5 | CASSSGKSTDTQYF
TRBJ1-2 | TRBV12-3/TRBV12-4 | CASSLPSNYGYTF
TRBJ1-4 | TRBV7-2 | CASSSKQGGFSEKLFF
TRBJ2-3 | TRBV10-3 | CAISESIILAGGPDTQYF
TRBJ1-1 | TRBV7-9 | CASSQGQVNTEAFF
TRBJ2-6 | TRBV18 | CASSPQGQGGGANVLTF
TRBJ2-7 | TRBV5-4 | CASSSFLPPYEQYF
TRBJ1-2 | TRBV24-1 | CATSDLRGYTF
TRBJ1-1 | TRBV6-5 | CASSPDMNTEAFF